Listed below are T cell receptor beta chains from one sample, sequenced in a study of blood T cell repertoires in COVID-19. The repertoire was sequenced with immunoSEQ multiplex PCR; TCRdb's copy has only in-frame clones and lacks some. The sample lists more than 50,000 clones; around 70% were seen once. The sequencing input was peripheral blood. The receptors stem from a woman aged 70-85 years with acute or convalescent COVID-19. The CDR3 runs from the conserved cysteine through the conserved F or W. A D gene is named only where the DNA matches it firmly. Clone size is not always given. Where it is, it says once, few, many or a class for expanded clones.

j_gene: TRBJ1-2; abundance: few; v_gene: TRBV24-1; d_gene: NA; CDR3aa: CATSDLPLRNYGYTF; CDR3nt: TGTGCCACCAGTGATTTGCCGTTGAGAAACTATGGCTACACCTTC
j_gene: TRBJ2-2; abundance: NA; v_gene: TRBV12-5; d_gene: TRBD1; CDR3aa: CASGLGQGATGELFF; CDR3nt: TGTGCTAGTGGTTTGGGACAGGGAGCCACCGGGGAGCTGTTTTTT
j_gene: TRBJ1-2; abundance: NA; v_gene: TRBV19; d_gene: NA; CDR3aa: CASSIIAGNGGYTF; CDR3nt: TGTGCCAGTAGTATAATCGCAGGGAATGGCGGCTACACCTTC
j_gene: TRBJ1-2; abundance: NA; v_gene: TRBV25-1; d_gene: TRBD1; CDR3aa: CASSDLRTGGASGYTF; CDR3nt: TGTGCCAGCTCGGACTTACGGACAGGGGGCGCGTCCGGCTACACCTTC
j_gene: TRBJ2-7; abundance: NA; v_gene: TRBV5-4; d_gene: TRBD1; CDR3aa: CASSLAGGASEQYF; CDR3nt: TGTGCCAGCAGCTTGGCAGGGGGCGCGTCCGAGCAGTACTTC
j_gene: TRBJ1-1; abundance: once; v_gene: TRBV2; d_gene: NA; CDR3aa: CASRPLGVFGGEAFF; CDR3nt: TGTGCCAGCAGACCTTTAGGGGTTTTTGGCGGTGAAGCTTTCTTT
j_gene: TRBJ1-3; abundance: NA; v_gene: TRBV7-3; d_gene: NA; CDR3aa: CASSLQGALAGNTIYF; CDR3nt: TGTGCCAGCAGCTTACAGGGCGCTTTAGCTGGAAACACCATATATTTT
j_gene: TRBJ1-2; abundance: NA; v_gene: TRBV4-1; d_gene: NA; CDR3aa: CASSQVQGSEGYGYTF; CDR3nt: TGCGCCAGCAGCCAAGTCCAGGGCTCGGAGGGCTATGGCTACACCTTC
j_gene: TRBJ2-1; abundance: NA; v_gene: TRBV5-1; d_gene: TRBD2; CDR3aa: CASSLGTSGTYNEQFF; CDR3nt: TGCGCCAGCAGCCTCGGGACTAGCGGAACCTACAATGAGCAGTTCTTC
j_gene: TRBJ2-3; abundance: once; v_gene: TRBV7-8; d_gene: NA; CDR3aa: CASSFGETTQYF; CDR3nt: TGTGCCAGCAGCTTTGGGGAGACGACGCAGTATTTT
j_gene: TRBJ2-5; abundance: NA; v_gene: TRBV5-5; d_gene: NA; CDR3aa: CASSDREHQETQYF; CDR3nt: TGTGCCAGCAGCGATAGAGAACACCAAGAGACCCAGTACTTC
j_gene: TRBJ1-1; abundance: once; v_gene: TRBV18; d_gene: TRBD1; CDR3aa: CASSSGQVNTEAFF; CDR3nt: TGTGCCAGCTCATCCGGACAGGTGAACACTGAAGCTTTCTTT
j_gene: TRBJ2-3; abundance: NA; v_gene: TRBV11-2; d_gene: TRBD2; CDR3aa: CASSLRQRGYTDTQYF; CDR3nt: TGTGCCAGCAGCTTGCGTCAGCGGGGATACACAGATACGCAGTATTTT
j_gene: TRBJ1-3; abundance: NA; v_gene: TRBV7-9; d_gene: NA; CDR3aa: CASSLTLRDIGSGNTIYF; CDR3nt: TGTGCCAGCAGCTTAACACTCCGGGACATCGGATCTGGAAACACCATATATTTT
j_gene: TRBJ1-2; abundance: NA; v_gene: TRBV5-1; d_gene: NA; CDR3aa: CASSPKPGLEGYTF; CDR3nt: TGCGCCAGCAGCCCAAAGCCAGGACTAGAGGGCTACACCTTC
j_gene: TRBJ1-6; abundance: few; v_gene: TRBV6-1; d_gene: NA; CDR3aa: CASSEGVLQGSPLHF; CDR3nt: TGTGCCAGCAGTGAAGGTGTCTTGCAGGGCTCACCCCTCCACTTT
j_gene: TRBJ1-1; abundance: NA; v_gene: TRBV27; d_gene: NA; CDR3aa: CASTLGQGTEAFF; CDR3nt: TGTGCCAGCACCCTAGGGCAGGGCACTGAAGCTTTCTTT
j_gene: TRBJ2-3; abundance: NA; v_gene: TRBV9; d_gene: NA; CDR3aa: CASSPSGGPRSGDTQYF; CDR3nt: TGTGCCAGCAGCCCCTCCGGCGGCCCTAGGTCGGGGGATACGCAGTATTTT
j_gene: TRBJ2-1; abundance: NA; v_gene: TRBV9; d_gene: NA; CDR3aa: CASSVGKLGGPGFRNEQFF; CDR3nt: TGTGCCAGCAGCGTAGGGAAGTTGGGGGGGCCGGGATTTAGGAATGAGCAGTTCTTC
j_gene: TRBJ1-6; abundance: NA; v_gene: TRBV10-2; d_gene: TRBD1; CDR3aa: CASSLESGQSIYNSPLHF; CDR3nt: TGCGCCAGCAGCCTCGAATCGGGACAGTCTATCTATAATTCACCCCTCCACTTT
j_gene: TRBJ2-2; abundance: NA; v_gene: TRBV11-3; d_gene: NA; CDR3aa: CASSRNTGELFF; CDR3nt: TGTGCCAGCAGCCGTAACACCGGGGAGCTGTTTTTT
j_gene: TRBJ2-7; abundance: NA; v_gene: TRBV6-2/TRBV6-3; d_gene: TRBD2; CDR3aa: CASSNRRTGLAGESSYEQYF; CDR3nt: TGTGCCAGCAGCAACCGAAGAACGGGACTAGCGGGGGAAAGCTCCTACGAGCAGTACTTC
j_gene: TRBJ1-1; abundance: NA; v_gene: TRBV5-1; d_gene: NA; CDR3aa: CASSVQDRNTEAFF; CDR3nt: TGCGCCAGCAGCGTGCAAGACAGGAACACTGAAGCTTTCTTT
j_gene: TRBJ1-2; abundance: NA; v_gene: TRBV6-5; d_gene: TRBD1; CDR3aa: CASSDRVGGYTF; CDR3nt: TGTGCCAGCAGCGACAGGGTTGGCGGCTACACCTTC
j_gene: TRBJ1-3; abundance: NA; v_gene: TRBV25-1; d_gene: NA; CDR3aa: CASSEIKGGVDTIYF; CDR3nt: TGTGCCAGCAGTGAAATAAAAGGGGGAGTCGACACCATATATTTT
j_gene: TRBJ1-3; abundance: NA; v_gene: TRBV4-1; d_gene: NA; CDR3aa: CASSEAGYRGSGNTIYF; CDR3nt: TGCGCCAGCAGCGAAGCGGGGTATCGGGGCTCTGGAAACACCATATATTTT
j_gene: TRBJ2-3; abundance: NA; v_gene: TRBV7-9; d_gene: NA; CDR3aa: CASSFWRVPGDTQYF; CDR3nt: TGTGCCAGCAGCTTTTGGAGGGTACCGGGGGATACGCAGTATTTT
j_gene: TRBJ1-2; abundance: NA; v_gene: TRBV15; d_gene: NA; CDR3aa: CATSRDSSNYGYTF; CDR3nt: TGTGCCACCAGCAGAGACTCGTCTAACTATGGCTACACCTTC
j_gene: TRBJ1-5; abundance: NA; v_gene: TRBV6-5; d_gene: NA; CDR3aa: CASSPGVGNQPQHF; CDR3nt: TGTGCCAGCAGCCCAGGGGTTGGCAATCAGCCCCAGCATTTT
j_gene: TRBJ2-3; abundance: few; v_gene: TRBV5-1; d_gene: NA; CDR3aa: CASSFDRLGDTQYF; CDR3nt: TGCGCCAGCAGCTTTGACAGGTTGGGAGATACGCAGTATTTT
j_gene: TRBJ1-2; abundance: few; v_gene: TRBV2; d_gene: NA; CDR3aa: CASRYRVFSNYGYTF; CDR3nt: TGTGCCAGCAGATACAGGGTTTTTAGTAACTATGGCTACACCTTC
j_gene: TRBJ2-5; abundance: few; v_gene: TRBV7-7; d_gene: TRBD1; CDR3aa: CASRDRGETQYF; CDR3nt: TGTGCCAGCCGGGACAGGGGTGAGACCCAGTACTTC
j_gene: TRBJ2-3; abundance: NA; v_gene: TRBV5-1; d_gene: TRBD2; CDR3aa: CASSWTSGGSGDTQYF; CDR3nt: TGCGCCAGCAGCTGGACTAGCGGGGGATCGGGAGATACGCAGTATTTT
j_gene: TRBJ1-3; abundance: NA; v_gene: TRBV11-2; d_gene: NA; CDR3aa: CASSLNRGYSGNTIYF; CDR3nt: TGTGCCAGCAGCTTAAATCGGGGGTACTCTGGAAACACCATATATTTT
j_gene: TRBJ2-3; abundance: NA; v_gene: TRBV11-2; d_gene: NA; CDR3aa: CASSFRRAPTDTQYF; CDR3nt: TGTGCCAGCAGCTTTCGGAGGGCCCCCACAGATACGCAGTATTTT
j_gene: TRBJ2-5; abundance: NA; v_gene: TRBV5-4; d_gene: NA; CDR3aa: CASSFSGEETQYF; CDR3nt: TGTGCCAGCAGCTTTTCAGGGGAAGAGACCCAGTACTTC
j_gene: TRBJ1-6; abundance: few; v_gene: TRBV4-1; d_gene: NA; CDR3aa: CASSQEGADSPLHF; CDR3nt: TGCGCCAGCAGCCAAGAGGGGGCCGATTCACCCCTCCACTTT
j_gene: TRBJ2-3; abundance: NA; v_gene: TRBV6-1; d_gene: NA; CDR3aa: CASSDPERADTQYF; CDR3nt: TGTGCCAGCAGTGACCCTGAAAGAGCAGATACGCAGTATTTT
j_gene: TRBJ1-1; abundance: NA; v_gene: TRBV5-5; d_gene: NA; CDR3aa: CASSFFGQGKRRAEAFF; CDR3nt: TGTGCCAGCAGCTTTTTCGGGCAGGGTAAAAGGAGGGCTGAAGCTTTCTTT
j_gene: TRBJ2-6; abundance: NA; v_gene: TRBV7-3; d_gene: NA; CDR3aa: CASSLTGQIGRSGANVLTF; CDR3nt: TGTGCCAGCAGCTTAACCGGACAGATAGGACGGAGTGGGGCCAACGTCCTGACTTTC
j_gene: TRBJ1-2; abundance: few; v_gene: TRBV10-3; d_gene: NA; CDR3aa: CAISEPSSAGGYTF; CDR3nt: TGTGCCATCAGTGAGCCATCATCGGCAGGTGGCTACACCTTC
j_gene: TRBJ1-2; abundance: NA; v_gene: TRBV30; d_gene: TRBD1; CDR3aa: CAWSRLGQGMYGYTF; CDR3nt: TGTGCCTGGAGTCGACTAGGACAGGGGATGTATGGCTACACCTTC
j_gene: TRBJ1-2; abundance: NA; v_gene: TRBV6-5; d_gene: NA; CDR3aa: CASSYSSPPYGYTF; CDR3nt: TGTGCCAGCAGTTACTCGAGTCCCCCCTATGGCTACACCTTC
j_gene: TRBJ2-4; abundance: NA; v_gene: TRBV27; d_gene: NA; CDR3aa: CASSVGNHPGRAGGVQYF; CDR3nt: TGTGCCAGCAGTGTTGGGAATCATCCTGGAAGGGCAGGAGGGGTTCAGTACTTC
j_gene: TRBJ1-2; abundance: NA; v_gene: TRBV18; d_gene: NA; CDR3aa: CASSPPSGGYGYTF; CDR3nt: TGTGCCAGCTCACCACCTAGCGGAGGCTATGGCTACACCTTC
j_gene: TRBJ2-1; abundance: NA; v_gene: TRBV11-2; d_gene: NA; CDR3aa: CASSLSRIGGGHEQFF; CDR3nt: TGTGCCAGCAGCCTAAGTCGGATTGGCGGGGGCCATGAGCAGTTCTTC
j_gene: TRBJ2-7; abundance: once; v_gene: TRBV6-5; d_gene: NA; CDR3aa: CASSLVYAREQYF; CDR3nt: TGTGCCAGCAGTTTGGTCTATGCTAGAGAGCAGTACTTC
j_gene: TRBJ1-2; abundance: few; v_gene: TRBV5-1; d_gene: NA; CDR3aa: CASSLYGKDYGYTF; CDR3nt: TGCGCCAGCAGCTTGTACGGGAAGGACTATGGCTACACCTTC
j_gene: TRBJ1-1; abundance: NA; v_gene: TRBV16; d_gene: NA; CDR3aa: CASSQSLEAFF; CDR3nt: TGTGCCAGCAGCCAATCCCTTGAAGCTTTCTTT
j_gene: TRBJ1-6; abundance: NA; v_gene: TRBV12-3/TRBV12-4; d_gene: NA; CDR3aa: CASRPERGSPLHF; CDR3nt: TGTGCCAGCAGGCCCGAAAGGGGTTCACCCCTCCACTTT
j_gene: TRBJ1-5; abundance: NA; v_gene: TRBV10-2; d_gene: NA; CDR3aa: CASSDIQGHQPQHF; CDR3nt: TGCGCCAGCAGTGATATACAGGGCCATCAGCCCCAGCATTTT
j_gene: TRBJ1-3; abundance: NA; v_gene: TRBV29-1; d_gene: NA; CDR3aa: CGGSSGNTIYF; CDR3nt: TGCGGGGGGAGCTCTGGAAACACCATATATTTT
j_gene: TRBJ1-2; abundance: NA; v_gene: TRBV5-1; d_gene: TRBD1; CDR3aa: CASSFGQGYGYTF; CDR3nt: TGCGCCAGCAGCTTCGGACAGGGGTATGGCTACACCTTC
j_gene: TRBJ1-2; abundance: few; v_gene: TRBV15; d_gene: NA; CDR3aa: CATSRDRGNYGYTF; CDR3nt: TGTGCCACCAGCAGAGACCGGGGAAACTATGGCTACACCTTC
j_gene: TRBJ2-4; abundance: few; v_gene: TRBV7-9; d_gene: NA; CDR3aa: CASSHGLIAKNIQYF; CDR3nt: TGTGCCAGCAGTCACGGACTGATAGCCAAAAACATTCAGTACTTC
j_gene: TRBJ2-3; abundance: NA; v_gene: TRBV5-4; d_gene: NA; CDR3aa: CASRRGGGTDTQYF; CDR3nt: TGTGCCAGCAGAAGGGGGGGAGGGACAGATACGCAGTATTTT
j_gene: TRBJ2-3; abundance: NA; v_gene: TRBV19; d_gene: TRBD2; CDR3aa: CASSTLKGGFLTDTQYF; CDR3nt: TGTGCCAGTAGTACCCTTAAGGGAGGGTTCCTCACAGATACGCAGTATTTT
j_gene: TRBJ1-2; abundance: NA; v_gene: TRBV18; d_gene: NA; CDR3aa: CASSPMRDAGEYYGYTF; CDR3nt: TGTGCCAGCTCACCAATGAGAGACGCAGGGGAATACTATGGCTACACCTTC
j_gene: TRBJ1-5; abundance: NA; v_gene: TRBV27; d_gene: TRBD1; CDR3aa: CASSFGQANQPQHF; CDR3nt: TGTGCCAGCAGTTTTGGACAGGCGAATCAGCCCCAGCATTTT